Presented here are 3 T cell receptor beta chains from one specimen sequenced in a study of blood T cell repertoires in COVID-19. Profiling relied on immunoSEQ multiplex PCR, and the TCRdb table lists in-frame clones only, not all of them. Of fewer than 100,000 clones listed, roughly four fifths were seen once; the top ten hold over 8.5%. The sequencing sample was made of peripheral blood. These receptors were obtained from a man aged 45-60 years with acute or convalescent COVID-19.

This clone was seen just once. The chain is built from TRBV28 and TRBJ2-3; possibly TRBD1 for D (5 bases). Trimming removed 3 bases from V and 0 bases from J, with 19 bases in between. The germline CDR1 and CDR2 sequences are MDHEN and SYDVKM. The CDR3 is made up of 18 amino acids. The CDR3 coding sequence is TGTGCCAGCAGTTTTCGGTTGTCAGGGCCCCATAGCACAGATACGCAGTATTTT. Residues: CASSFRLSGPHSTDTQYF.

The chain uses TRBV5-1 and TRBJ2-3; D perhaps matches TRBD2 (6 bases). V was trimmed by 0 bases and J by 6 bases, leaving 11 bases between them. The germline V gene has CDR1 SGHRS and CDR2 YFSETQ. The CDR3 is 14 residues long. CDR3 sequence: CASSLGWEADTQYF. In nucleotides, the CDR3 is TGCGCCAGCAGCTTGGGGTGGGAGGCGGATACGCAGTATTTT.

The chain has TRBV19 and TRBJ1-5; D perhaps matches TRBD1 (6 bases). The CDR3 is made up of 15 amino acids. V dropped 9 bases and J dropped 0 bases, with 15 bases sitting between them. Germline assignment: CDR1 LNHDA and CDR2 SQIVND (reference sequence). The CDR3 coding sequence is TGTGCCAGCCAAGACAGGCCAAATAGCAATCAGCCCCAGCATTTT. Translated, it gives CASQDRPNSNQPQHF.